These 28 T cell receptor beta chains share one sample of origin, sequenced in a study of blood T cell repertoires in COVID-19. The data were produced by immunoSEQ multiplex PCR, yet TCRdb's version contains in-frame clones alone and is incomplete. The sample has a few hundred thousand clones; 88% are singletons. The sequencing sample was made of PBMCs or T cells enriched from blood (not recorded which). Source of these receptors: a woman in her late teens or twenties who had recovered from COVID-19.

This rearrangement joins TRBV5-1 to TRBJ1-2, with D tentatively TRBD1 (6 bases). This CDR3 is built from 13 residues. V lost 2 bases and J 6 bases, leaving 11 bases between the germline ends. CDR1 is SGHRS and CDR2 is YFSETQ in the germline V gene. This CDR3 reads CASSLKGVDGYTF. CDR3 sequence (DNA): TGCGCCAGCAGCTTAAAGGGGGTCGATGGCTACACCTTC.

The gene calls are TRBV27 and TRBJ2-7; D is undetermined. This CDR3 has 14 amino acids. The V and J ends lost 4 bases and 0 bases respectively, with 10 bases between them. The germline V gene has CDR1 MNHEY and CDR2 SMNVEV (reference sequence). The CDR3 bases are TGTGCCAGCAGTTGGGCAGGTAACTCCTACGAGCAGTACTTC. Amino acids: CASSWAGNSYEQYF.

CDR3 DNA sequence: TGTGCCAGCAGCGTCCCAGGGGGCCCGAACACTGAAGCTTTCTTT. This codes for CASSVPGGPNTEAFF. This chain links TRBV7-9 with TRBJ1-1, with TRBD1 matching over 8 bases. Germline V lookup: CDR1 SEHNR, CDR2 FQNEAQ (reference sequence). The CDR3 spans 15 residues. Unmatched junction bases numbered 6, after V lost 5 bases and J lost 1 base.

V and J are TRBV28 and TRBJ2-1; 8 bases map to TRBD1. The CDR3 consists of 16 residues. Germline CDR1 MDHEN, CDR2 SYDVKM. V lost 5 bases, J lost 5 bases, and 11 bases stayed unmatched. The CDR3 nucleotides are TGTGCCAGCAGTCTCCCACGGACAGGGTTAAACAATGAGCAGTTCTTC. This codes for CASSLPRTGLNNEQFF.

The chain employs TRBV27 and TRBJ2-7; D not certain. This CDR3 comprises 12 residues. Trimming removed 4 bases at V and 2 bases at J, with 6 bases between. CDR1 and CDR2 from the germline V gene are MNHEY and SMNVEV (reference sequence). The CDR3 sequence is CASSSFAYEQYF. The CDR3 DNA sequence: TGTGCCAGCAGTTCTTTCGCCTACGAGCAGTACTTC.

This sequence joins TRBV29-1 and TRBJ1-4, with no clear D. V was trimmed by 4 bases and J by 5 bases, leaving 11 bases between them. CDR3 length: 13 amino acids. The germline V gene has CDR1 SQVTM and CDR2 ANQGSEA. The CDR3, as DNA: TGCAGCGTTGCTTCTTGGCAGAATGAAAAACTGTTTTTT. Encoded protein: CSVASWQNEKLFF.

The rearrangement joins TRBV10-1 to TRBJ1-4; D unresolved. The germline V gene encodes CDR1 WNHNN and CDR2 SYGVQD (reference sequence). The CDR3 spans 11 residues. V dropped 6 bases and J dropped 4 bases, with 3 bases sitting between them. The CDR3 DNA follows: TGCGCCAGCAGCTATAATGAAAAACTGTTTTTT. It translates to CASSYNEKLFF.

This rearrangement joins TRBV24-1 to TRBJ2-1, with D hard to call. V dropped 1 base and J dropped 4 bases, with 10 bases sitting between them. This CDR3 is built from 15 residues. From germline, CDR1 is KGHDR and CDR2 SFDVKD. CDR3 residues: CATSDFTGMYNEQFF. In DNA form, the CDR3 reads TGTGCCACCAGTGATTTTACGGGTATGTACAATGAGCAGTTCTTC.

The chain is built from TRBV19 and TRBJ1-6, with a weak D call TRBD1 (5 bases). V lost 3 bases to trimming and J lost 5 bases, with 8 bases between them. The germline CDR1 and CDR2 sequences are LNHDA and SQIVND (reference sequence). The CDR3 covers 14 residues. CDR3 sequence: CASSIVGHNSPLHF. CDR3 nucleotide sequence: TGTGCCAGTAGTATTGTGGGGCATAATTCACCCCTCCACTTT. The full variable domain, in which reference TRBV19 and TRBJ1-6 provide the parts outside the CDR3, is DGGITQSPKYLFRKEGQNVTLSCEQNLNHDAMYWYRQDPGQGLRLIYYSQIVNDFQKGDIAEGYSVSREKKESFPLTVTSAQKNPTAFYLCASSIVGHNSPLHFGNGTRLTVT.

CDR3 amino acids: CAGSRAGTGELFF. For the CDR3, the DNA is TGTGCCGGGTCCAGGGCAGGGACCGGGGAGCTGTTTTTT. This chain uses TRBV2 with TRBJ2-2; the D gene is possibly TRBD1 (5 bases). The V and J ends lost 11 bases and 5 bases respectively, with 15 bases between them. This CDR3 spans 13 amino acids. CDR1 SNHLY and CDR2 FYNNEI come from the germline V gene.

V and J are TRBV30 and TRBJ1-1, with D perhaps matching TRBD1 (6 bases). The CDR3 consists of 14 residues. Germline V gene sequence: CDR1 GTSNPN, CDR2 SVGIG (reference sequence). Trimming shortened V by 0 bases and J by 6 bases, and 14 bases separated the two germline ends. The CDR3 sequence: CAWSVDGQYPEAFF. The CDR3 nucleotides are TGTGCCTGGAGTGTAGACGGACAGTATCCTGAAGCTTTCTTT.

The chain combines TRBV6-1 with TRBJ2-3, with no clear D. Germline V CDR1 and CDR2: MNHNS, SASEGT. This CDR3 has 13 residues. Trimming pared 0 bases from V and 7 bases from J, leaving 8 bases between. For the CDR3, the DNA is TGTGCCAGCAGTGAAGCGTCTAGTTATACGCAGTATTTT. Translating gives CASSEASSYTQYF.

V is TRBV5-6 and J is TRBJ1-4; the D gene is possibly TRBD1 (5 bases). Germline lookup yields CDR1 SGHDT and CDR2 YYEEEE. Trimming left V 6 bases short and J 5 bases short, with 11 bases between. The CDR3 is made up of 13 amino acids. The CDR3 protein is CASKTAKNEKLFF. Here the CDR3 DNA reads TGTGCCAGCAAGACAGCAAAAAATGAAAAACTGTTTTTT.

The V call is TRBV25-1, the J call TRBJ2-2; 7 nucleotides line up with TRBD1. CDR1 MGHDK and CDR2 SYGVNS come from the germline V gene. Trimming cost V 7 bases and J 3 bases; bases outside gene matches: 11. The CDR3 has 16 residues. CDR3: CASTPLRGRDTGELFF. The CDR3 DNA is TGTGCCAGCACCCCCCTGAGGGGGCGCGACACCGGGGAGCTGTTTTTT.

This rearrangement joins TRBV30 to TRBJ1-3; the D is unclear. The CDR3 covers 15 residues. CDR1 is GTSNPN, CDR2 SVGIG, per germline (reference sequence). Trimming shortened V by 4 bases and J by 0 bases, and 13 bases separated the two germline ends. CDR3 protein: CAWTPFTFSGNTIYF. In DNA, the CDR3 is TGTGCCTGGACCCCCTTTACTTTCTCTGGAAACACCATATATTTT.

This clone showed up just a few times. The chain carries TRBV20-1 and TRBJ2-7; 7 bases line up with TRBD2. CDR3 length: 11 amino acids. V gave up 5 bases and J gave up 4 bases; unmatched junction bases: 2. Germline CDR1 is DFQATT and CDR2 is SNEGSKA (reference sequence). The CDR3 sequence is CSAFGGYEQYF. The CDR3 DNA follows: TGCAGTGCTTTCGGGGGGTACGAGCAGTACTTC.

CDR3 amino acids: CASSISGGSYNEQFF. CDR3 nucleotide sequence: TGTGCCAGCAGCATTAGCGGGGGGTCCTACAATGAGCAGTTCTTC. The chain joins TRBV5-4 to TRBJ2-1; 10 bases are shared with TRBD2. The CDR3 totals 15 residues. After removal of 4 bases from V and 1 base from J, the junction contained 2 bases not matched to a gene. Germline V gene lookup returns CDR1 SGHNT and CDR2 YYREEE (reference sequence). Filled out from reference TRBV5-4 and TRBJ2-1, the complete variable domain reads ETGVTQSPTHLIKTRGQQVTLRCSSQSGHNTVSWYQQALGQGPQFIFQYYREEENGRGNFPPRFSGLQFPNYSSELNVNALELDDSALYLCASSISGGSYNEQFFGPGTRLTVL.

This chain links TRBV7-6 with TRBJ2-5; 12 bases are a match to TRBD2. V lost 1 base and J lost 2; bases outside the gene matches: 5. The CDR3 has 17 residues. Germline CDR1 and CDR2: SGHVS and FNYEAQ. The CDR3 nucleotides are TGTGCCAGCAGCTTAGGACTAGCGGGGGCAACTCAAGAGACCCAGTACTTC. It yields the protein CASSLGLAGATQETQYF.

The genes are TRBV6-5 and TRBJ1-2; TRBD1 might be the D (6 bases). The CDR3 totals 13 residues. With 5 bases removed from V and 9 bases from J, the gap between germline ends came to 16 bases. CDR1 is MNHEY, CDR2 SVGAGI, per germline. DNA of the CDR3: TGTGCCAGCAGTCCCCGGGGGGCGGGCAGCTACACCTTC. It translates to CASSPRGAGSYTF.

This clone was picked up a small number of times. The CDR3 sequence is CASSLYGGNTEAFF. CDR3 nucleotides: TGTGCCAGCAGCTTATATGGAGGGAACACTGAAGCTTTCTTT. This chain links TRBV7-2 with TRBJ1-1; D not certain. V was shortened by 2 bases and J by 1 base, with 8 bases between the two germline ends. Germline V gene data show CDR1 as SGHTA and CDR2 as FQGNSA. CDR3 length equals 14 residues.

The gene calls are TRBV18 and TRBJ1-1; tentatively, D is TRBD1 (5 bases). This CDR3 contains 16 residues. Germline V gene sequence: CDR1 KGHSH, CDR2 LQKENI. V gave up 3 bases and J gave up 10 bases, with 24 bases separating them. CDR3 bases: TGTGCCAGCTCACCCGCGTTCAGCGTGAGGGGAGGATCAGCTTTCTTT. It codes for CASSPAFSVRGGSAFF.

The V and J genes are TRBV6-5 and TRBJ2-7; 8 bases fit TRBD1. V was pared by 6 bases and J by 2 bases, with 9 bases of the junction left unmatched. The CDR3 covers 15 residues. In germline, CDR1 is MNHEY, CDR2 SVGAGI. Here the CDR3 DNA reads TGTGCCAGCAGCAGAACGGCCAGGGGGCCCTACGAGCAGTACTTC. Its protein product is CASSRTARGPYEQYF.

J is TRBJ2-7 and V is TRBV6-5; 7 bases fit TRBD1. Germline CDR1 is MNHEY and CDR2 is SVGAGI. V lost 4 bases and J lost 6; bases outside the gene matches: 15. The CDR3 is 16 residues long. CDR3 protein: CASSLGQPTVESEQYF. The CDR3 coding sequence is TGTGCCAGCAGTTTGGGACAGCCAACCGTCGAGAGCGAGCAGTACTTC.

The chain recombines TRBV28 with TRBJ1-4; 7 bases align to TRBD1. This CDR3 contains 14 residues. V lost 5 bases, J lost 6 bases, and 6 bases stayed unmatched. Germline V gene sequence: CDR1 MDHEN, CDR2 SYDVKM. CDR3 amino acids: CASSRQGLYEKLFF. CDR3 in DNA: TGTGCCAGCAGTAGACAGGGATTATATGAAAAACTGTTTTTT.

This clone has a single count. The chain employs TRBV13 and TRBJ2-1; D may be TRBD1 (5 bases). Germline CDR1 PRHDT, CDR2 FYEKMQ (reference sequence). Deletions cut 7 bases from V and 6 bases from J, with 13 bases between. CDR3 length: 13 residues. The CDR3 sequence is CASIKGHVNEQFF. The CDR3 bases are TGTGCCAGCATTAAGGGGCATGTCAATGAGCAGTTCTTC.

V gene TRBV28 combines with J gene TRBJ2-3; 7 bases match TRBD2. Germline CDR1 MDHEN, CDR2 SYDVKM. The CDR3 totals 14 residues. After removal of 2 bases from V and 3 bases from J, the junction contained 2 bases not matched to a gene. CDR3 region: CASSLRLATDTQYF. The CDR3 nucleotides are TGTGCCAGCAGTTTAAGACTAGCAACAGATACGCAGTATTTT.

This chain joins TRBV11-2 and TRBJ2-5, with 8 bases that match TRBD2. The CDR3 sequence is 16 residues long. The germline CDR1 and CDR2 sequences are SGHAT and FQNNGV. J was trimmed by 2 bases and V by 7 bases; bases with no gene match: 12. CDR3 sequence (DNA): TGTGCCAGCAACCCGTTCAAAGCGGGGGTACAAGAGACCCAGTACTTC. Its protein is CASNPFKAGVQETQYF.

The chain couples TRBV7-3 to TRBJ1-2; 9 bases are shared with TRBD1. Trimming at V came to 3 bases and at J to 8 bases, leaving 7 bases not matched to a gene. Looked up from germline, CDR1 is SGHTA and CDR2 is FQGTGA. The CDR3 spans 14 residues. The CDR3 nucleotides are TGTGCCAGCAGCTTCCGGGACAGGGTTTTGGGCTACACCTTC. The encoded protein is CASSFRDRVLGYTF. Full variable domain (missing parts from reference TRBV7-3 and TRBJ1-2): GAGVSQTPSNKVTEKGKYVELRCDPISGHTALYWYRQSLGQGPEFLIYFQGTGAADDSGLPNDRFFAVRPEGSVSTLKIQRTERGDSAVYLCASSFRDRVLGYTFGSGTRLTVV.